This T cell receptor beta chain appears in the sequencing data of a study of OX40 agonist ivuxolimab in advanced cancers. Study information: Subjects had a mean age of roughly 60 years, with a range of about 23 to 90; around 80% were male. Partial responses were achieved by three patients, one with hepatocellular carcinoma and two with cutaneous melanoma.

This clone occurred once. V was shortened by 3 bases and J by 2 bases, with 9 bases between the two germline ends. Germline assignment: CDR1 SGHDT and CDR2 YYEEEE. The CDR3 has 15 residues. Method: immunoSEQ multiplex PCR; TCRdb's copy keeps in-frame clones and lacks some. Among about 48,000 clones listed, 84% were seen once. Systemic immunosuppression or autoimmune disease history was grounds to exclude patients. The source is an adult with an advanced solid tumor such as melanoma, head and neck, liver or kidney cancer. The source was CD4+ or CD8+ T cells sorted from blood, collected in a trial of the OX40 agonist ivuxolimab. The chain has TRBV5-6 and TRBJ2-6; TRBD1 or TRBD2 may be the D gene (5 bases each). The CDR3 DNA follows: TGTGCCAGCAGCTCGGGGCGGACTGGGGCCAACGTCCTGACTTTC. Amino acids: CASSSGRTGANVLTF.